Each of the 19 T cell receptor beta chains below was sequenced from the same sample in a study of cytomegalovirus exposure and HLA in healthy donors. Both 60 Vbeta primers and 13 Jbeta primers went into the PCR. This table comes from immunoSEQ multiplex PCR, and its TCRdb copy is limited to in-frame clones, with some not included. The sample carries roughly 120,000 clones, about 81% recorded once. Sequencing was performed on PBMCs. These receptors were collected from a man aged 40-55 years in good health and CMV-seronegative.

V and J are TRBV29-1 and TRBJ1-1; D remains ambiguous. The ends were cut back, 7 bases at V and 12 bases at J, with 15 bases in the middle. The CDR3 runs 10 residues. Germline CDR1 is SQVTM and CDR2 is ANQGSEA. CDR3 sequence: CSGFEGGTFF. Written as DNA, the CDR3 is TGCAGCGGTTTCGAGGGAGGAACTTTCTTT.

CDR3 sequence reads: CASSYSDGRAEAFF. As DNA, the CDR3 is TGTGCCAGCAGTTACTCGGACGGGAGGGCTGAAGCTTTCTTT. The V call is TRBV6-5, the J call TRBJ1-1; D not certain. Germline CDR1 reads MNHEY; CDR2 reads SVGAGI. The length of the CDR3 is 14 residues. The V and J ends lost 0 bases and 6 bases respectively, with 11 bases between them.

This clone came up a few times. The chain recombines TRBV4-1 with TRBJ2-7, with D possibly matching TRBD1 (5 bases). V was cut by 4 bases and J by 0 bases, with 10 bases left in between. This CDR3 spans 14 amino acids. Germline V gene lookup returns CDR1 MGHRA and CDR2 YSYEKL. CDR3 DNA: TGCGCCAGCAGCCCCATAGGGGACTCCTACGAGCAGTACTTC. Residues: CASSPIGDSYEQYF.

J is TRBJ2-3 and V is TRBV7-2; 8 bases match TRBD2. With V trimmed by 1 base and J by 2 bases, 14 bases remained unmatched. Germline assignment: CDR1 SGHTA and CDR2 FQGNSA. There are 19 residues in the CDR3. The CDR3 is CASSLGAGGAGGYTDTQYF. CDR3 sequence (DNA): TGTGCCAGCAGCTTAGGTGCGGGGGGCGCTGGGGGGTACACAGATACGCAGTATTTT. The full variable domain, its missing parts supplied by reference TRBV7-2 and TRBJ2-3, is GAGVSQSPSNKVTEKGKDVELRCDPISGHTALYWYRQSLGQGLEFLIYFQGNSAPDKSGLPSDRFSAERTGGSVSTLTIQRTQQEDSAVYLCASSLGAGGAGGYTDTQYFGPGTRLTVL.

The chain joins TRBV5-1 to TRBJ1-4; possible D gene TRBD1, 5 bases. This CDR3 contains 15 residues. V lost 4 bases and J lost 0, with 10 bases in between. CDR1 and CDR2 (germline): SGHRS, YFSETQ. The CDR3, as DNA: TGCGCCAGCAGCAGGCTACAGGCAACTAATGAAAAACTGTTTTTT. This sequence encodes CASSRLQATNEKLFF.

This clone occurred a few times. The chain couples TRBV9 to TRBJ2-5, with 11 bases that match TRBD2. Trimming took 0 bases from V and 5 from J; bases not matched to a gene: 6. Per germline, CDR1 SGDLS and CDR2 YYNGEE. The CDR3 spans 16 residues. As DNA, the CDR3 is TGTGCCAGCAGCGTAGATGGTAGCGGGAGGGATGAGACCCAGTACTTC. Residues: CASSVDGSGRDETQYF.

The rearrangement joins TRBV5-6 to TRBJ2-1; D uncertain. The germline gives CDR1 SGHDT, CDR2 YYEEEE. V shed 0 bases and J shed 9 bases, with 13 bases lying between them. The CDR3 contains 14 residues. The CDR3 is CASSLANSFGEQFF. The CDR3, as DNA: TGTGCCAGCAGCTTGGCCAACAGTTTTGGTGAGCAGTTCTTC.

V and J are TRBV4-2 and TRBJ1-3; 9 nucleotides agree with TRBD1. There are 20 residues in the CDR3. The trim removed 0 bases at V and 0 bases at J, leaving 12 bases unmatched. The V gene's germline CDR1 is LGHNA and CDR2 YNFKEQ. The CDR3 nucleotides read TGTGCCAGCAGCCAAGAAATCGGGGGGACAGGGATTCGCTCTGGAAACACCATATATTTT. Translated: CASSQEIGGTGIRSGNTIYF.

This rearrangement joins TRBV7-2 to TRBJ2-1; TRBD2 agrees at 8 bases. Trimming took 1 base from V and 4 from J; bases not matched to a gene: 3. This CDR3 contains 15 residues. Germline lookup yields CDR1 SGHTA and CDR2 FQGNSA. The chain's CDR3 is CASSLDGGDYNEQFF. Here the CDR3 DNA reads TGTGCCAGCAGCTTAGACGGGGGGGATTACAATGAGCAGTTCTTC.

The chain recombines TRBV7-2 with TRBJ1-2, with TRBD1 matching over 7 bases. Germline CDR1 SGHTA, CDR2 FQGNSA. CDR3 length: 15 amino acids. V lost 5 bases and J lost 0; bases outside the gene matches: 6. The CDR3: CASSQAGQANYGYTF. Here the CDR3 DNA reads TGTGCCAGCAGCCAAGCAGGACAGGCTAACTATGGCTACACCTTC.

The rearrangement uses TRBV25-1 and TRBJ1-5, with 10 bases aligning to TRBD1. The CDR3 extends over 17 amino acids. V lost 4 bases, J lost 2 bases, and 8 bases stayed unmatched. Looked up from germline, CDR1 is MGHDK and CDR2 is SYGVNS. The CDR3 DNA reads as TGTGCCAGCAGTGGTTTCCGGACAGGGGGAGGCAATCAGCCCCAGCATTTT. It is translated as CASSGFRTGGGNQPQHF.

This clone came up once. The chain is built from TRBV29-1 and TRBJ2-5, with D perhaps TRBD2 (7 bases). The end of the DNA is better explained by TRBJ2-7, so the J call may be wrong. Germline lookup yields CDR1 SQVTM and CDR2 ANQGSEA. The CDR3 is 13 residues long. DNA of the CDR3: TGCAGCGTTTTGGGTGCGGGGGCTTACGAGCAGTACTTC. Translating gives CSVLGAGAYEQYF.

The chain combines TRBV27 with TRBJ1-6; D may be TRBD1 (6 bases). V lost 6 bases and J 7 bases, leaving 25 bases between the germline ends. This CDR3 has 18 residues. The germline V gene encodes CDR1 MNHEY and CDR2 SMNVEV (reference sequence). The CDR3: CASRRVSGQRDRNSPLHF. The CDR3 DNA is TGTGCCAGCAGACGCGTGTCGGGACAAAGGGACCGGAATTCACCCCTCCACTTT.

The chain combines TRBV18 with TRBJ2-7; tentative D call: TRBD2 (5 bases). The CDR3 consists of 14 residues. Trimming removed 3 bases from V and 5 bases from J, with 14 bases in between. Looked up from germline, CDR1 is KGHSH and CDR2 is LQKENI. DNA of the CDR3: TGTGCCAGCTCACCGCAGGAGGCTGGGGACGAGCAGTACTTC. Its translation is CASSPQEAGDEQYF.

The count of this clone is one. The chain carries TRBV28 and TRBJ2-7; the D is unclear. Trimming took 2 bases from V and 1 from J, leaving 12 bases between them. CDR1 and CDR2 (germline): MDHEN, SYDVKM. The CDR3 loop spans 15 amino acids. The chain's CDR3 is CASSLTGSLSYEQYF. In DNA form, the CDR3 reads TGTGCCAGCAGTTTAACGGGTTCCCTTTCCTACGAGCAGTACTTC.

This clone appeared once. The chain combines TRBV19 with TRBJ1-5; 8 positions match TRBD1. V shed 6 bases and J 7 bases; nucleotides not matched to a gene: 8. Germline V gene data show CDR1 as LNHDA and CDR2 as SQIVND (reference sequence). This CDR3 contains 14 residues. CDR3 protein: CASSNSRGRQPQHF. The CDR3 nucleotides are TGTGCCAGTAGCAACTCCAGGGGGCGGCAGCCCCAGCATTTT.

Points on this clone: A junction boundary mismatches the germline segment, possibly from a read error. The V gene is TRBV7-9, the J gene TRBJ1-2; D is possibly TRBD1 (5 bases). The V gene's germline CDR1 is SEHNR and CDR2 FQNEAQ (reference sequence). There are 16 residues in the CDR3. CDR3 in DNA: TGTTCCAGCAGCGGACCCCGGGGCGCGGGATACTATGGCTACACCTTC. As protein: CSSSGPRGAGYYGYTF.

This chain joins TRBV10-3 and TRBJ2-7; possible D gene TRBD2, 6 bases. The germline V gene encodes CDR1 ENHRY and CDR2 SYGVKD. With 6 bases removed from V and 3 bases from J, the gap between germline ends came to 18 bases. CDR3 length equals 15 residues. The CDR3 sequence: CAIRTSGRPYYEQYF. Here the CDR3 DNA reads TGTGCCATCAGAACTTCGGGGAGGCCCTACTACGAGCAGTACTTC.

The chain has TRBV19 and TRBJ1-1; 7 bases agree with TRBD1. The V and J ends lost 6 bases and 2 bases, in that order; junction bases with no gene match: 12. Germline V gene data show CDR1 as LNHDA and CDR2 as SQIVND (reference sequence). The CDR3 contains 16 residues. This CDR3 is CASRNLGQRTNTEAFF. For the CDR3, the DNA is TGTGCCAGTAGAAACCTGGGACAGAGAACTAACACTGAAGCTTTCTTT.